The following is a T cell receptor (beta chain) sequence with its context. How the authors handled the data: Researchers report that nucleated cell counts were estimated from reference gene primer amplification. Profiling relied on immunoSEQ multiplex PCR, and the TCRdb table lists in-frame clones only, not all of them. That table supplies the V and J calls and clone size; D and trimming were determined from the DNA. This table holds under 200,000 clones, 65% to 85% found once. The sample comes from a study of blood T cell repertoires in COVID-19. This CDR3 spans 13 amino acids. The germline V and J ends were trimmed by 0 bases and 7 bases, with 7 bases remaining between them. Germline CDR1 WNHNN, CDR2 SYGVQD (reference sequence).

This clonotype originated in a woman aged 80 or older with acute or convalescent COVID-19. Source material: peripheral blood. This chain joins TRBV10-1 and TRBJ1-5; D unclear. Here the CDR3 DNA reads TGCGCCAGCAGTGAGTCGACCGGGCAGCCCCAGCATTTT. This translates into CASSESTGQPQHF.